Below, one T cell receptor (beta chain) is given with its context. The antigen remains unidentified. V lost 6 bases and J lost 0, with 12 bases in between. The CDR3 runs 14 residues. CDR1 and CDR2 (germline): MDHEN, SYDVKM. This sample is drawn from a study of a mutant IDH1 vaccine in newly diagnosed glioma. Study details: Vaccination of patients was performed eight times, in weeks 1, 3, 5, 7, 11, 15, 19 and 23. Study findings and constraints: With respect to changes in top peripheral T cell clonotypes, pseudoprogression seemed unrelated.

Regarding time point: week 23, last vaccination. The study gave 300 ug of mutant IDH1 20-mer peptide per vaccine dose, with topical imiquimod. Method: immunoSEQ multiplex PCR; TCRdb's copy keeps in-frame clones and lacks some. The sample has about 65,000 clones, 85% seen once; the top ten hold about 4%. V usage is TRBV28 and J usage is TRBJ2-7; D is perhaps TRBD2 (6 bases). This material consisted of PBMCs, taken from a glioma patient whose treatment included an IDH1 peptide vaccine. This TCR was recovered from a man aged 30-40 years with glioma. The CDR3 protein is CASRTHGSSYEQYF. In DNA, the CDR3 is TGTGCCAGCAGGACCCACGGGAGCTCCTACGAGCAGTACTTC.